This T cell receptor beta chain was sequenced for a study of Ad26.COV2.S vaccination and SARS-CoV-2 variants. On the study more broadly: Dosing was one shot or two shots 56 days apart.

Germline CDR1 reads LNHDA; CDR2 reads SQIVND (reference sequence). The CDR3 loop spans 14 amino acids. Deletions cut 3 bases from V and 2 bases from J, with 11 bases between. This clone was observed a handful of times. Its antigen remains unknown. Study results and caveats: TCR breadth and depth analyses may have underestimated total T cell responses.

Sequencing was performed with immunoSEQ multiplex PCR; in TCRdb, only in-frame clones are kept and a portion is missing. The table records 500,000 or so clones, roughly 89% of them present only once. The treatment denotes: over 15 received Ad26.COV2.S at low or high dose, single or two shots; about 5 received placebo; per-sample allocation not given. It was on day 63 after the first vaccine or placebo injection that samples were taken. Cohort 1b enrolled adults aged 18-55 years in Boston. Expression of Wuhan-strain SARS-CoV-2 spike came from the Ad26 vector that formed the vaccine. The TCR sequence derives from a person aged 18-60 years who received the Ad26.COV2.S COVID-19 vaccine or a placebo. This chain connects TRBV19 to TRBJ2-7, with D unresolved. Sequences were derived from peripheral blood, sampled in a trial of Ad26.COV2.S vaccine versus placebo. The CDR3 sequence is CASSISRTTYEQYF. CDR3 in DNA: TGTGCCAGTAGTATTTCCAGAACGACCTACGAGCAGTACTTC.